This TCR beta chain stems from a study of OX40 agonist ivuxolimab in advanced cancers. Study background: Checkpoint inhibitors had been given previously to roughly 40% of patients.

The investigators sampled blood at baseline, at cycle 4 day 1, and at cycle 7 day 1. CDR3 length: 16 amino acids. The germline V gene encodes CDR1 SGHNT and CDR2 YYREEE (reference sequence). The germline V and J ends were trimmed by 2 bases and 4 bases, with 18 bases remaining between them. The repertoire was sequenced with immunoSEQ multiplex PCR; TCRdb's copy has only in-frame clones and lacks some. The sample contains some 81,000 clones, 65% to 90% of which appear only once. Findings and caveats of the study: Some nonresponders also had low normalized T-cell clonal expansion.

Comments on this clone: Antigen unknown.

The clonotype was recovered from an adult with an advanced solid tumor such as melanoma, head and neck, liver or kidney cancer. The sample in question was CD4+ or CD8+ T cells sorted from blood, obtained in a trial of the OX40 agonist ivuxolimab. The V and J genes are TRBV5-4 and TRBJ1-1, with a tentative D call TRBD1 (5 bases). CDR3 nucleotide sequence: TGTGCCAGCAGCTTAGATGTGGGGCCGGGGGGCACTGAAGCTTTCTTT. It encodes CASSLDVGPGGTEAFF.